Described below is a single T cell receptor (beta chain) sequence and its context. This specimen comes from a study of OX40 agonist ivuxolimab in advanced cancers. CDR1 is SGDLS and CDR2 is YYNGEE in the germline V gene. Between the trimmed V and J ends, which lost 9 bases and 2 bases, there was a span of 6 bases. The CDR3 sequence is 11 residues long. Sequencing used immunoSEQ multiplex PCR; TCRdb keeps in-frame clones, though not all of them. The sample lists some 60,000 clones, about 88% seen once, with roughly 4% in the top ten. The clonotype was recovered from an adult with an advanced solid tumor such as melanoma, head and neck, liver or kidney cancer. The sequenced sample was CD4+ or CD8+ T cells sorted from blood, obtained in a trial of the OX40 agonist ivuxolimab. The chain employs TRBV9 and TRBJ1-5, with unresolved D. The CDR3 DNA sequence: TGTGCCACCTCCGGCAATCAGCCCCAGCATTTT. Translating it yields CATSGNQPQHF.